A single sample is the source of the 21 T cell receptor beta chains below, sequenced in a study of T cell responses to AZD1222 COVID-19 vaccine. Data came from immunoSEQ multiplex PCR; TCRdb stores just in-frame clones and leaves some out. The sample lists approximately 140,000 clones, around 93% occurring once. The sample in question was peripheral blood, obtained on day 0 of AZD1222 vaccination. Every receptor here comes from an adult in good health.

V usage is TRBV5-6 and J usage is TRBJ1-5; no clear D. The germline V gene has CDR1 SGHDT and CDR2 YYEEEE. V was trimmed by 1 base and J by 2 bases, leaving 7 bases between them. CDR3 length: 14 residues. The chain's CDR3 is CASSLTTGNQPQHF. CDR3 sequence (DNA): TGTGCCAGCAGCTTGACTACAGGCAATCAGCCCCAGCATTTT.

The chain uses TRBV7-6 and TRBJ1-3; TRBD1 matches at 7 bases. V was pared by 5 bases and J by 2 bases, with 6 bases of the junction left unmatched. CDR1 SGHVS and CDR2 FNYEAQ come from the germline V gene. The CDR3 runs 15 residues. The CDR3 loop reads CASSLQQGPGNTIYF. Here the CDR3 DNA reads TGTGCCAGCAGCCTCCAACAGGGGCCTGGAAACACCATATATTTT.

V and J are TRBV4-1 and TRBJ2-7, with 10 bases identical to TRBD2. Germline V gene lookup returns CDR1 MGHRA and CDR2 YSYEKL. J was trimmed by 5 bases and V by 3 bases; bases with no gene match: 1. The CDR3 is 13 amino acids. The CDR3 here is CASSQGTSDEQYF. Written as DNA, the CDR3 is TGCGCCAGCAGCCAGGGGACTAGCGACGAGCAGTACTTC.

The genes are TRBV6-5 and TRBJ1-5; D unclear. The V gene lost 0 bases and the J gene lost 6 bases, with 15 bases spanning the gap. The CDR3 sequence is 16 residues long. The germline V gene has CDR1 MNHEY and CDR2 SVGAGI. This chain's CDR3 is CASSYSWGSGRQPQHF. The CDR3 DNA is TGTGCCAGCAGTTACTCATGGGGTAGCGGTCGTCAGCCCCAGCATTTT.

In its sample, this clone was seen once. This chain connects TRBV5-5 to TRBJ1-1, with TRBD1 identical over 10 bases. V lost 1 base, J lost 8 bases, and 5 bases stayed unmatched. There are 14 residues in the CDR3. Germline values: CDR1 SGHKS, CDR2 YYEKEE (reference sequence). Here the CDR3 reads CASSLWGTGEEAFF. As DNA, the CDR3 is TGTGCCAGCAGCTTGTGGGGGACAGGGGAAGAAGCTTTCTTT.

This clone appeared a single time. The chain uses TRBV5-6 and TRBJ1-3, with 9 bases lining up with TRBD1. Germline V gene lookup returns CDR1 SGHDT and CDR2 YYEEEE. This CDR3 contains 15 residues. The J segment lost 4 bases and the V segment lost 2 bases, leaving 4 bases of the junction unmatched. CDR3 in DNA: TGTGCCAGCAGCTTCCCACAGGGGGCAGGAAACACCATATATTTT. Translation: CASSFPQGAGNTIYF.

The count of this clone is one. The gene calls are TRBV4-2 and TRBJ2-7; 10 bases are shared with TRBD2. Trimming took 1 base from V and 3 from J; bases not matched to a gene: 12. Germline V lookup: CDR1 LGHNA, CDR2 YNFKEQ. There are 18 residues in the CDR3. DNA for the CDR3: TGTGCCAGCAGCCAAGGCCAGAGCGGGGGGGCCGGGTACTACGAGCAGTACTTC. It translates to CASSQGQSGGAGYYEQYF.

V is TRBV27 and J is TRBJ2-1; D ambiguous. CDR3 size: 17 residues. Germline CDR1 is MNHEY and CDR2 is SMNVEV (reference sequence). The V gene lost 4 bases and the J gene lost 0 bases, with 16 bases spanning the gap. The CDR3 region is CASSSSVVGISYNEQFF. The CDR3 region has the DNA TGTGCCAGCAGTTCATCGGTCGTCGGCATCTCCTACAATGAGCAGTTCTTC.

The chain recombines TRBV5-1 with TRBJ2-3; 10 bases are a match to TRBD2. CDR1 and CDR2 (germline): SGHRS, YFSETQ. V gave up 0 bases and J gave up 5 bases; unmatched junction bases: 9. This CDR3 is 17 amino acids long. The CDR3 DNA sequence: TGCGCCAGCAGCTTGGTCCCCAGCGGGAGGGCCGGAGATACGCAGTATTTT. Its translation: CASSLVPSGRAGDTQYF.

This clone was detected only a few times. V gene TRBV7-8 combines with J gene TRBJ2-1, with D unresolved. Between the trimmed V and J ends, which lost 1 base and 12 bases, there was a span of 16 bases. The CDR3 totals 14 residues. Germline assignment: CDR1 SGHVS and CDR2 FQNEAQ. CDR3 nucleotides: TGTGCCAGCAGCTTAGTGGCCCCACCGACCGGGCAGTTCTTC. Protein: CASSLVAPPTGQFF.

The rearrangement uses TRBV19 and TRBJ2-1; 9 nucleotides match TRBD1. With 5 bases clipped from V and 6 bases from J, the junction kept 8 bases outside the gene matches. Germline V gene lookup returns CDR1 LNHDA and CDR2 SQIVND (reference sequence). The CDR3 loop spans 15 amino acids. The CDR3 DNA reads TGTGCCAGTAGTCCAGAGGGACAGGGTTCCAATGAGCAGTTCTTC. It encodes CASSPEGQGSNEQFF.

The V call is TRBV9, the J call TRBJ1-2, with D maybe TRBD1 (6 bases). Germline CDR1 and CDR2: SGDLS and YYNGEE. V lost 4 bases and J 4 bases, leaving 17 bases between the germline ends. The CDR3 sequence is 15 residues long. The CDR3 is CASSSGVGGIYGYTF. The CDR3 bases are TGTGCCAGCAGCTCCGGGGTGGGGGGCATCTATGGCTACACCTTC.

The chain carries TRBV30 and TRBJ2-2; D unresolved. The germline V gene encodes CDR1 GTSNPN and CDR2 SVGIG (reference sequence). V lost 3 bases to trimming and J lost 0 bases, with 8 bases between them. CDR3 length: 14 amino acids. The CDR3 bases are TGTGCCTGGAGGCGAAATCCGAACACCGGGGAGCTGTTTTTT. Translated: CAWRRNPNTGELFF.

The J gene is TRBJ2-1, the V gene TRBV29-1; 9 bases map to TRBD2. CDR3 length equals 14 residues. CDR1 and CDR2 from the germline V gene are SQVTM and ANQGSEA. Trimming at V came to 4 bases and at J to 7 bases, leaving 8 bases not matched to a gene. The CDR3 loop reads CSVVLAGIWNEQFF. In DNA form, the CDR3 reads TGCAGCGTTGTTCTAGCGGGAATATGGAATGAGCAGTTCTTC.

The chain is built from TRBV3-1 (or the pseudogene TRBV3-2) and TRBJ1-2, with D perhaps TRBD1 (5 bases). The CDR3 has 13 amino acids. V was cut by 1 base and J by 4 bases, with 7 bases left in between. Germline V CDR1 and CDR2: LGHDT, YNNKEL (reference sequence). The CDR3 loop reads CASSQGQTYGYTF. The CDR3 DNA is TGTGCCAGCAGCCAAGGACAGACCTATGGCTACACCTTC.

The gene calls are TRBV19 and TRBJ1-2; 7 bases are a match to TRBD1. Trimming at V came to 8 bases and at J to 7 bases, leaving 7 bases not matched to a gene. Per germline, CDR1 LNHDA and CDR2 SQIVND (reference sequence). The CDR3 is 12 amino acids. The CDR3 nucleotides read TGTGCCAGTGCAGACAGGGTTGTTGGCTACACCTTC. Protein: CASADRVVGYTF.

V and J are TRBV3-1 (or the pseudogene TRBV3-2) and TRBJ1-5; 7 positions match TRBD1. CDR3 size: 13 residues. The J segment lost 7 bases and the V segment lost 6 bases, leaving 6 bases of the junction unmatched. The germline CDR1 and CDR2 sequences are LGHDT and YNNKEL (reference sequence). CDR3 nucleotide sequence: TGTGCCAGCAGTCGACAGGGTGGACAGCCCCAGCATTTT. Its translation is CASSRQGGQPQHF.

The rearrangement joins TRBV29-1 to TRBJ1-2; 7 bases line up with TRBD1. Germline V CDR1 and CDR2: SQVTM, ANQGSEA. V shed 5 bases and J 5 bases; nucleotides not matched to a gene: 17. CDR3 length: 16 residues. The CDR3 sequence: CSVPYLGQSTLYGYTF. The CDR3 DNA sequence: TGCAGCGTTCCCTACCTGGGACAGTCGACCTTATATGGCTACACCTTC.

This clone was detected only once. The rearrangement joins TRBV6-1 to TRBJ1-5, with a weak D call TRBD1 (6 bases). Germline-derived CDR1 and CDR2 are MNHNS and SASEGT. This CDR3 has 16 amino acids. Trimming took off 4 bases at V and 1 base at J, with 14 bases between the two ends. CDR3 sequence (DNA): TGTGCCAGCAGTGCCCGGGACACAAACAGCAATCAGCCCCAGCATTTT. Protein sequence: CASSARDTNSNQPQHF.

The chain has TRBV5-1 and TRBJ1-2, with a weak D call TRBD1 (5 bases). The CDR3 is made up of 12 amino acids. CDR1 and CDR2 from the germline V gene are SGHRS and YFSETQ. V was clipped by 0 bases and J by 5 bases, with 5 bases between them. This chain's CDR3 is CASSLGQYGYTF. The CDR3 DNA reads TGCGCCAGCAGCTTGGGACAGTATGGCTACACCTTC.

J is TRBJ2-1 and V is TRBV27; TRBD2 matches 9 bases. V shed 2 bases and J 10 bases; nucleotides not matched to a gene: 3. CDR1 and CDR2 from the germline V gene are MNHEY and SMNVEV (reference sequence). The CDR3 runs to 13 residues. The DNA of the CDR3 is TGTGCCAGCAGTTTAGAGCTAGCGGGGGAGCAGTTCTTC. It encodes CASSLELAGEQFF.